This TCR beta chain is from a study of T cells in Graves' hyperthyroidism and ophthalmopathy. TCR beta CDR3 regions were amplified from RNA transcripts. Initially, a first-round RT-PCR of the TCR CDR3 employed the HTBI primer set. TCRdb used MiXCR to reprocess the multiplex PCR reads, holding one entry per CDR3 protein. The sample gives hundreds of thousands of distinct CDR3 sequences, more than 12% of which show up once; around 12% is in the top ten. Ten or more counts support this clonotype. The sequencing input was blood. This clonotype was obtained from a woman aged 50 to 65 with Graves' ophthalmopathy.

CDR3 residues: CATSPTGNYEQYF. The CDR3 nucleotides are TGTGCCACCAGCCCGACAGGGAATTACGAGCAGTACTTC. V is TRBV15 and J is TRBJ2-7, with TRBD1 matching 7 bases. The CDR3 has 13 residues. Germline lookup yields CDR1 LNHNV and CDR2 YYDKDF (reference sequence). The V segment lost 5 bases and the J segment 4 bases; nucleotides outside the gene matches: 5.